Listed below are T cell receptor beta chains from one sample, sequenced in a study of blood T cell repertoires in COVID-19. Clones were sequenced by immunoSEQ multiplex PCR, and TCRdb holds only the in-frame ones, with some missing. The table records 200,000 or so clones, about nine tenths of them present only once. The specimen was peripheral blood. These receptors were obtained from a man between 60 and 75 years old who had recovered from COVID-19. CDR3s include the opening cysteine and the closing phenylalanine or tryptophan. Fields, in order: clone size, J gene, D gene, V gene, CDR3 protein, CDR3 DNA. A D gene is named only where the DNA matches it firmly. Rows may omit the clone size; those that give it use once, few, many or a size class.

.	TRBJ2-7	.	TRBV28	CASSNLSGDRYEQYF	TGTGCCAGCAGTAACCTTTCAGGGGACCGCTACGAGCAGTACTTC
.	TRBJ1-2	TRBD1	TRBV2	CASRGQGGGYTF	TGTGCCAGCAGAGGACAGGGAGGAGGCTACACCTTC
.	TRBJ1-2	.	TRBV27	CASSLKGDYGYTF	TGTGCCAGCAGTTTAAAAGGGGACTATGGCTACACCTTC
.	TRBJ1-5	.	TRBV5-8	CASSLLGGSGQPQHF	TGTGCCAGCAGCTTGCTGGGGGGTTCAGGACAGCCCCAGCATTTT
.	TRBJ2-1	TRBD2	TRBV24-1	CATSVSSGKSSYNEQFF	TGTGCCACCAGTGTCTCTAGCGGCAAAAGCTCCTACAATGAGCAGTTCTTC
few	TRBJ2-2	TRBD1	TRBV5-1	CASSMTGAKNTGELFF	TGCGCCAGCAGCATGACAGGGGCGAAAAACACCGGGGAGCTGTTTTTT
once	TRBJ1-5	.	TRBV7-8	CASSLAGGPTQPQHF	TGTGCCAGCAGCTTAGCAGGGGGTCCCACTCAGCCCCAGCATTTT
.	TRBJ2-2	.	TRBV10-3	CAISVSGYTGELFF	TGTGCCATCAGTGTTTCTGGCTACACCGGGGAGCTGTTTTTT
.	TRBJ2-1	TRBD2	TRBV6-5	CASRTSGEVNEQFF	TGTGCCAGCCGGACTAGCGGAGAGGTCAATGAGCAGTTCTTC
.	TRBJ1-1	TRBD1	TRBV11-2	CASSSRRTGGTEAFF	TGTGCCAGCAGCTCGCGACGGACAGGGGGCACTGAAGCTTTCTTT
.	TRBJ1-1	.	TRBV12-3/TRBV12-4	CASRLAGRTEAFF	TGTGCCAGCCGCCTGGCAGGCCGGACTGAAGCTTTCTTT
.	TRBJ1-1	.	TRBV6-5	CASRTTKAATEAFF	TGTGCCAGCAGGACTACCAAGGCGGCCACTGAAGCTTTCTTT
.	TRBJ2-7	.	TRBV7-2	CASSWDWNSYEQYF	TGTGCCAGCAGTTGGGACTGGAACTCCTACGAGCAGTACTTC
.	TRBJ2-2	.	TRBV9	CASSVDEWRKNTGELFF	TGTGCCAGCAGCGTAGACGAGTGGCGGAAGAACACCGGGGAGCTGTTTTTT
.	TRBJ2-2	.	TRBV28	CASRRSGGIGELFF	TGTGCCAGCAGAAGATCCGGCGGGATCGGGGAGCTGTTTTTT
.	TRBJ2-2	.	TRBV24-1	CATSRGLINTGELFF	TGTGCCACCAGCAGAGGACTGATTAACACCGGGGAGCTGTTTTTT